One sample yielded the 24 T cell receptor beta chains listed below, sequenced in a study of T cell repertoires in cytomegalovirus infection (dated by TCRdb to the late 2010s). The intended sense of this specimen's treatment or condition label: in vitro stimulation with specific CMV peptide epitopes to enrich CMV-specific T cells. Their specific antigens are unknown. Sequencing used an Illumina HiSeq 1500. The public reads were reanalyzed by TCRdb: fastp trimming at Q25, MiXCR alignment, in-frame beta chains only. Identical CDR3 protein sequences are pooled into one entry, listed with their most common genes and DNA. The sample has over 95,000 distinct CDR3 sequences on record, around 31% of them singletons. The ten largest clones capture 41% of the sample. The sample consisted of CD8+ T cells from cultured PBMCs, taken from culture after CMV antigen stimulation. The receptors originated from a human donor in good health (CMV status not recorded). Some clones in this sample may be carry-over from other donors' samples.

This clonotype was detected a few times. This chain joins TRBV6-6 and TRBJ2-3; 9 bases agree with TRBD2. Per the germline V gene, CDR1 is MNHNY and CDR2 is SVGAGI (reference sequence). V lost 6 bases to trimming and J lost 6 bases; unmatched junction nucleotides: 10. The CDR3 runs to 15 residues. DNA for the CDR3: TGTGCCAGCAGGGGTACTAGCGGGTCCCGTGATACGCAGTATTTT. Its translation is CASRGTSGSRDTQYF.

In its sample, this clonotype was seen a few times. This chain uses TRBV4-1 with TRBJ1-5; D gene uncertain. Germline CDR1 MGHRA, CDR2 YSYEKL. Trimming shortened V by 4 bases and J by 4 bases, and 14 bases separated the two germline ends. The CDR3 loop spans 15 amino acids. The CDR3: CASSPAGRTNQPQHF. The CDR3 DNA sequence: TGCGCCAGCAGCCCAGCCGGACGGACTAATCAGCCCCAGCATTTT.

CDR3: CASSIGGEQFF. The CDR3 nucleotides are TGTGCCAGCAGCATAGGGGGTGAGCAGTTCTTC. The gene calls are TRBV7-2 and TRBJ2-1; D perhaps matches TRBD1 (6 bases). The germline V gene encodes CDR1 SGHTA and CDR2 FQGNSA. The CDR3 contains 11 residues. The V end was cut by 5 bases, the J end by 9 bases, with 8 bases between.

DNA for the CDR3: TGTGCCAGTAGTATAGGGGGACTAGCGGCCTACAATGAGCAGTTCTTC. Translated: CASSIGGLAAYNEQFF. The chain joins TRBV19 to TRBJ2-1, with TRBD2 identical over 11 bases. Germline loops: CDR1 LNHDA, CDR2 SQIVND (reference sequence). This CDR3 is 16 amino acids long. J lost 2 bases, V lost 1 base, and 1 base had no gene match.

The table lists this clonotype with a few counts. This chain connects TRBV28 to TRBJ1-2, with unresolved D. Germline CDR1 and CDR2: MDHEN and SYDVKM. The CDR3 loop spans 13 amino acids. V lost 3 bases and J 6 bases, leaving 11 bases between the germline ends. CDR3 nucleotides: TGTGCCAGCAGTTTGCCGGGAGTTAATGGCTACACCTTC. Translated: CASSLPGVNGYTF.

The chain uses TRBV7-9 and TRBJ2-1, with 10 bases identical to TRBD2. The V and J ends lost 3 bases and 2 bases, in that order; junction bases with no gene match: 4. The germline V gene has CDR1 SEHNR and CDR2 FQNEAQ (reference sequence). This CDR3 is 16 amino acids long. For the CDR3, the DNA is TGTGCCAGCAGCTTTTCTAGCGGGGGAACCTACAATGAGCAGTTCTTC. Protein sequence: CASSFSSGGTYNEQFF. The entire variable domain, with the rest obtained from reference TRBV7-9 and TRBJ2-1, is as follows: DTGVSQNPRHKITKRGQNVTFRCDPISEHNRLYWYRQTLGQGPEFLTYFQNEAQLEKSRLLSDRFSAERPKGSFSTLEIQRTEQGDSAMYLCASSFSSGGTYNEQFFGPGTRLTVL.

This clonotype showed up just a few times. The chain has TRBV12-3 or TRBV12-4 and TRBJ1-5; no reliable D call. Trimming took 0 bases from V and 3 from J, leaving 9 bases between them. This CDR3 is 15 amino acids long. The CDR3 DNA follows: TGTGCCAGCAGTTTAGCAGGGCACGACAATCAGCCCCAGCATTTT. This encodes CASSLAGHDNQPQHF.

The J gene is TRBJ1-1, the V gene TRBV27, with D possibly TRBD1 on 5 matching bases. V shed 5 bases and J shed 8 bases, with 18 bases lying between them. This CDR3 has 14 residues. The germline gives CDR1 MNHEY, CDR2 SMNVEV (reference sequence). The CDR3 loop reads CASSPQSGHSEAFF. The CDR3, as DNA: TGTGCCAGCAGTCCCCAGAGCGGACACAGCGAAGCTTTCTTT.

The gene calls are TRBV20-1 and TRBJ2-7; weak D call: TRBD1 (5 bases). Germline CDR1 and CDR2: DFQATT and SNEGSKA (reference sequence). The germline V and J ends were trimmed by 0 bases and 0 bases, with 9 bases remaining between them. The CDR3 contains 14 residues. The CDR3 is CSARDLDTSYEQYF. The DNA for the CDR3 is TGCAGTGCTAGAGACCTGGACACCTCCTACGAGCAGTACTTC.

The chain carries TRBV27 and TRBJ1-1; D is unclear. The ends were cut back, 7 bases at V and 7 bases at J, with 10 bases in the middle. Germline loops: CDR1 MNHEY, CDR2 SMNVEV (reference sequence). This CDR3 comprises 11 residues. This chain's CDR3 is CASTLGNEAFF. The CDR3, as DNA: TGTGCCAGCACCTTGGGGAATGAAGCTTTCTTT.

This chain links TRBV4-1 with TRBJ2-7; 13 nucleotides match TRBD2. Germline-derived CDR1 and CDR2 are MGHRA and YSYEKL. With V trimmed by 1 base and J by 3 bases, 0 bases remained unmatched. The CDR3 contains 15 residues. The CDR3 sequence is CASSQGLAGGYEQYF. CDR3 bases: TGCGCCAGCAGCCAAGGACTAGCGGGGGGCTACGAGCAGTACTTC.

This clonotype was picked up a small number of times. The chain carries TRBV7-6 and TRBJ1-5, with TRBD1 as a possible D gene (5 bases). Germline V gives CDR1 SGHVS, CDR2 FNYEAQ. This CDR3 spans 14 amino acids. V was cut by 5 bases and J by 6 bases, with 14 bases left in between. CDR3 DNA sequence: TGTGCCAGCAGCCCCGGGGGGGTGGGTCAGCCCCAGCATTTT. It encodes CASSPGGVGQPQHF.

CDR3 protein: CASSLGIAGDPSYNEQFF. The CDR3 DNA reads TGTGCCAGCAGCTTAGGAATAGCGGGGGATCCCTCCTACAATGAGCAGTTCTTC. The chain uses TRBV7-6 and TRBJ2-1, with 9 bases matching TRBD2. The CDR3 is 18 amino acids. With 1 base clipped from V and 0 bases from J, the junction kept 7 bases outside the gene matches. From germline, CDR1 is SGHVS and CDR2 FNYEAQ.

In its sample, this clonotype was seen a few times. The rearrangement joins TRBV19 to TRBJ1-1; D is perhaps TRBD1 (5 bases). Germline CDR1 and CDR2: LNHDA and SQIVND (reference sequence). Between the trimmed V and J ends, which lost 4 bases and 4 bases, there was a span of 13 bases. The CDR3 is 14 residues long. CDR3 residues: CASSTGLPSTEAFF. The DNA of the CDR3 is TGTGCCAGTAGTACGGGACTACCGAGCACTGAAGCTTTCTTT.

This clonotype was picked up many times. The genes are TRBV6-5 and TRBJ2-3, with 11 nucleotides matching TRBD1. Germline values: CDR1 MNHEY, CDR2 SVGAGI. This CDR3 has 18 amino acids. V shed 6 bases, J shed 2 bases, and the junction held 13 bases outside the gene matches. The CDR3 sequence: CASRRDRGFLGHTDTQYF. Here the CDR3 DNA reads TGTGCCAGCAGGCGGGACAGGGGGTTCCTTGGCCACACAGATACGCAGTATTTT.

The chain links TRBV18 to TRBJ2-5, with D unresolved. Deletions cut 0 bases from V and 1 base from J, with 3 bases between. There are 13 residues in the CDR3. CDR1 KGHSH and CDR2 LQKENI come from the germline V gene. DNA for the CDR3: TGTGCCAGCTCACCACCATGCCAAGAGACCCAGTACTTC. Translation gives CASSPPCQETQYF. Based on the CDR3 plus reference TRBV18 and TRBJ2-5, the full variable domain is NAGVMQNPRHLVRRRGQEARLRCSPMKGHSHVYWYRQLPEEGLKFMVYLQKENIIDESGMPKERFSAEFPKEGPSILRIQQVVRGDSAAYFCASSPPCQETQYFGPGTRLLVL.

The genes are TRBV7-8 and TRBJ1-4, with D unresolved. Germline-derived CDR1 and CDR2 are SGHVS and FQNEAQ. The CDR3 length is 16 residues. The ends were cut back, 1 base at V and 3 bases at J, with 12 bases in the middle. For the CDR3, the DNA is TGTGCCAGCAGCTTAGTGGTACCAGCTCCTAATGAAAAACTGTTTTTT. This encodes CASSLVVPAPNEKLFF.

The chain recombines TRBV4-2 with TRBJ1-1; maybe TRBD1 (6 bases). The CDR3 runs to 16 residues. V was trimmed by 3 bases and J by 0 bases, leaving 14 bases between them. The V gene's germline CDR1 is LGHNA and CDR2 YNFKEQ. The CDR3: CASSQDQQGLNTEAFF. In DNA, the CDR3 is TGTGCCAGCAGCCAGGATCAACAGGGTTTGAACACTGAAGCTTTCTTT.

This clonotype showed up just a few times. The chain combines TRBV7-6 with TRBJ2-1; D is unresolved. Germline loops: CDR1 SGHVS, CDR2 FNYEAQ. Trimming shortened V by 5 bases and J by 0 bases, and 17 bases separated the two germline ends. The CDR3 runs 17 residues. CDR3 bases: TGTGCCAGCAGCAATCAACCCGAGTCGTACTCCTACAATGAGCAGTTCTTC. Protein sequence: CASSNQPESYSYNEQFF. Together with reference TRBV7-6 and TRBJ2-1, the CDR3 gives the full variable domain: GAGVSQSPRYKVTKRGQDVALRCDPISGHVSLYWYRQALGQGPEFLTYFNYEAQQDKSGLPNDRFSAERPEGSISTLTIQRTEQRDSAMYRCASSNQPESYSYNEQFFGPGTRLTVL.

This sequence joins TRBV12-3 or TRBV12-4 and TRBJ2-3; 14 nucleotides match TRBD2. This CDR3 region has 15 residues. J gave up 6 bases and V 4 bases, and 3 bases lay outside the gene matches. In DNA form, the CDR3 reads TGTGCCAGCAGTTGGGGACTAGCGGGGGTGGATACGCAGTATTTT. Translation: CASSWGLAGVDTQYF.

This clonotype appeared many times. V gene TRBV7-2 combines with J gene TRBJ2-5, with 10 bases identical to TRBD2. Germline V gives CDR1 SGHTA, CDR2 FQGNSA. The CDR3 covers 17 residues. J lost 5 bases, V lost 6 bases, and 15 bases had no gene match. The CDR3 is CASSYAGWYSGGETQYF. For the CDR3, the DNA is TGTGCCAGCAGTTACGCCGGATGGTATAGCGGGGGGGAGACCCAGTACTTC. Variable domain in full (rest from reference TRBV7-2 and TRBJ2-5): GAGVSQSPSNKVTEKGKDVELRCDPISGHTALYWYRQSLGQGLEFLIYFQGNSAPDKSGLPSDRFSAERTGGSVSTLTIQRTQQEDSAVYLCASSYAGWYSGGETQYFGPGTRLLVL.

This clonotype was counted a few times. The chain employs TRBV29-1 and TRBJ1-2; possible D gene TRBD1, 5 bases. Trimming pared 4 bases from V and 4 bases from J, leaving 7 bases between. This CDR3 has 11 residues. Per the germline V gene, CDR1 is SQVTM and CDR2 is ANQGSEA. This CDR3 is CSVAQGYGYTF. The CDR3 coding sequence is TGCAGCGTTGCCCAGGGCTATGGCTACACCTTC.

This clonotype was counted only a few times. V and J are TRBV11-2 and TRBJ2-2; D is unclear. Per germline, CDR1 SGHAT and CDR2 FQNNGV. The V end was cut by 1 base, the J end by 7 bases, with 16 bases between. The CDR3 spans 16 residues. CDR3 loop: CASSLADGRWVGELFF. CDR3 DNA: TGTGCCAGCAGCTTAGCGGACGGCCGGTGGGTCGGGGAGCTGTTTTTT.

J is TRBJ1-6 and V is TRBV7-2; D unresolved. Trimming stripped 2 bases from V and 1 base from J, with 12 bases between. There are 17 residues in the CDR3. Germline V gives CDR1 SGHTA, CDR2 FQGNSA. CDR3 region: CASSLRRGGSYNSPLHF. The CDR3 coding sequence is TGTGCCAGCAGCTTAAGGCGGGGAGGGTCCTATAATTCACCCCTCCACTTT.